This T cell receptor (beta chain) was obtained from a study of spatial heterogeneity in lung cancer. Study information: Taken at a median of around 22 months after resection, follow-up PBMC samples underwent sequencing when available. Study conclusions and caveats: Ubiquitous expanded tumor TCRs were observed in blood more at resection than follow-up.

Unique molecular identifiers tagged every individual TCR cDNA molecule. TCRdb reprocessed the 5' RACE reads via MiXCR and lists one record per CDR3 protein. The sample contains more than 75,000 distinct CDR3 sequences, 15% to 20% of which appear only once. Sample time point: blood at routine non-recurrence follow-up after resection. Unsorted whole RNA from tumor, nontumor lung or frozen PBMC underwent sequencing. The CDR3 loop spans 15 amino acids. CDR1 and CDR2 (germline): SEHNR, FQNEAQ (reference sequence). Between the trimmed V and J ends, which lost 4 bases and 3 bases, there was a span of 12 bases. To note about this clonotype: The target antigen is unknown.

This chain connects TRBV7-9 to TRBJ2-2, with a tentative D call TRBD1 (5 bases). The clonotype was recovered from a male donor with early-stage non-small cell lung cancer. Specimen: PBMCs, collected at follow-up. The CDR3 DNA is TGTGCCAGCAGCTCCGACAGACTGGACACCGGGGAGCTGTTTTTT. Its translation: CASSSDRLDTGELFF.